The text below deals with one T cell receptor (beta chain). Its antigen remains unknown. TCRdb reanalysed the multiplex PCR reads using MiXCR and keeps one entry per CDR3 protein. The data contain 25,000 or so distinct CDR3 sequences, over 60% of them singletons. The data were obtained in a study of breast tumors, draining lymph nodes, adjacent tissues. Whole-study results and caveats: Tumor repertoires ranked between lymph nodes and nontumor tissue in diversity, with V and J gene preferences. Tumor and nontumor repertoires were significantly more similar in luminal-like than in basal-like breast cancer.

V lost 3 bases and J lost 4, with 21 bases in between. Germline-derived CDR1 and CDR2 are DFQATT and SNEGSKA (reference sequence). The CDR3 loop spans 16 amino acids. The sequence was obtained from a female donor with breast cancer. Some clones in this sample may be carry-over from other donors' samples. The sequenced material came from tumor-adjacent breast tissue. The rearrangement links TRBV20-1 to TRBJ1-2, with a possible D match to TRBD1 (6 bases). In DNA form, the CDR3 reads TGCAGTGCTAGTCCTGCTGGGGGCTTACGGATCTATGGCTACACCTTC. Translated: CSASPAGGLRIYGYTF.